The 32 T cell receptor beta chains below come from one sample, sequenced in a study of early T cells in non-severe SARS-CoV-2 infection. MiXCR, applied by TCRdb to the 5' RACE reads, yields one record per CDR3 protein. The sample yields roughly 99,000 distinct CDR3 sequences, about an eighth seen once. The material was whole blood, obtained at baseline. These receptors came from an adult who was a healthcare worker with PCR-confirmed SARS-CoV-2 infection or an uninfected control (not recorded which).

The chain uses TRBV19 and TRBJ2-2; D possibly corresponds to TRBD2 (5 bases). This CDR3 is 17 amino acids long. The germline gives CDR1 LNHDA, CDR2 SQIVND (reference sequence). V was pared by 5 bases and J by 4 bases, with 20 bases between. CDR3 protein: CASSANFGLRVTGELFF. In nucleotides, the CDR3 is TGTGCCAGTAGTGCCAACTTTGGACTTAGAGTCACCGGGGAGCTGTTTTTT.

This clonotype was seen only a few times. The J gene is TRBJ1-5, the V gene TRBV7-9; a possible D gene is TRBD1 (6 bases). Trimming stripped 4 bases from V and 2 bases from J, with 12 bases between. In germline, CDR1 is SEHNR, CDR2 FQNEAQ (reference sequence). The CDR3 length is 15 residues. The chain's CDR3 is CASSYGQTGNQPQHF. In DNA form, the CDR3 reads TGTGCCAGCAGCTATGGACAGACTGGCAATCAGCCCCAGCATTTT.

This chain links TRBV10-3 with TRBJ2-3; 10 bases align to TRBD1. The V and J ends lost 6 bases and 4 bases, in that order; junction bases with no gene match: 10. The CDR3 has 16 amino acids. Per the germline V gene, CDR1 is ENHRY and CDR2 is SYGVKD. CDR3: CAISPRDRGGADTQYF. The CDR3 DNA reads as TGTGCCATCAGCCCCAGGGACAGGGGAGGCGCAGATACGCAGTATTTT.

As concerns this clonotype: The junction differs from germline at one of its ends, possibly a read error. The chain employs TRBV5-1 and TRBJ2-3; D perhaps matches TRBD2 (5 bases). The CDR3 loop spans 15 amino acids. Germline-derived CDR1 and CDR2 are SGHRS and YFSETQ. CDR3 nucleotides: TGCGCCAGCAGCCCTCCCGGCCCTAGCACAGATACGCAGTACTTT. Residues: CASSPPGPSTDTQYF. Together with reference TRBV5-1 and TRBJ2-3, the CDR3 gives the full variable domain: KAGVTQTPRYLIKTRGQQVTLSCSPISGHRSVSWYQQTPGQGLQFLFEYFSETQRNKGNFPGRFSGRQFSNSRSEMNVSTLELGDSALYLCASSPPGPSTDTQYFGPGTRLTVL.

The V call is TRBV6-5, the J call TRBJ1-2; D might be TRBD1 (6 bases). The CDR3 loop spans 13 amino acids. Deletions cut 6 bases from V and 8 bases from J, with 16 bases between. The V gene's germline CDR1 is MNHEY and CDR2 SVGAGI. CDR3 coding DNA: TGTGCCAGCAGCCAGGACAGATCCGTAGGCTACACCTTC. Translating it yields CASSQDRSVGYTF.

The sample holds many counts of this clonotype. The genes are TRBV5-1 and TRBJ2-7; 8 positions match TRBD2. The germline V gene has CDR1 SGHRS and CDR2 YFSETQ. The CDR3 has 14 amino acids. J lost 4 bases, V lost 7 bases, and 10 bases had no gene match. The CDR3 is CASAGERGLYEQYF. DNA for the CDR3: TGCGCCAGCGCCGGGGAGCGGGGGCTATACGAGCAGTACTTC.

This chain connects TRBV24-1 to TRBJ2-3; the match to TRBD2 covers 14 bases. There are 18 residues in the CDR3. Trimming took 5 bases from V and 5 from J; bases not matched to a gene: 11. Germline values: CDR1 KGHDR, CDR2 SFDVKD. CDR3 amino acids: CATSGHGRLAGGGDTQYF. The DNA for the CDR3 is TGTGCCACCAGTGGCCACGGAAGACTAGCGGGAGGGGGAGATACGCAGTATTTT.

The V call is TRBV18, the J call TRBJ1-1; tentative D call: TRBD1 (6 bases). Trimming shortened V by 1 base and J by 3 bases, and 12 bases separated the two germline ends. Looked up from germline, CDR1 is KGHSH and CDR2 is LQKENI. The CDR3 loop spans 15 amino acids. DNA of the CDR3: TGTGCCAGCTCACCACTTTGGGGGGCAGACACTGAAGCTTTCTTT. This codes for CASSPLWGADTEAFF.

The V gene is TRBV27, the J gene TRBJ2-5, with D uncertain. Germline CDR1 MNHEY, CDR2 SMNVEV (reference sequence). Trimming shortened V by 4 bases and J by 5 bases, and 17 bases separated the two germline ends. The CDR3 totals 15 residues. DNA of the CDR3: TGTGCCAGCAGTTCCCCCGAGACACCGCGGGAGACCCAGTACTTC. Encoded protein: CASSSPETPRETQYF.

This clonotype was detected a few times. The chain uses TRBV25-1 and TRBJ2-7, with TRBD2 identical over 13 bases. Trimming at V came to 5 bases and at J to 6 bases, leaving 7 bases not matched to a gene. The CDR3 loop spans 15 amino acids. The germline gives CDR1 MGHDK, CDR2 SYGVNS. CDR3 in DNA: TGTGCCAGCAGTCGGACTAGCGGGAGTTTGGGCGAGCAGTACTTC. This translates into CASSRTSGSLGEQYF.

The CDR3 DNA reads as TGTGCCAGCAGCTTAAGTGGCTCACTATGGCTGAATGAGCAGTTCTTC. Its translation is CASSLSGSLWLNEQFF. This chain connects TRBV7-8 to TRBJ2-1; the D is unclear. CDR3 length: 16 residues. Trimming left V 2 bases short and J 7 bases short, with 18 bases between. CDR1 and CDR2 from the germline V gene are SGHVS and FQNEAQ.

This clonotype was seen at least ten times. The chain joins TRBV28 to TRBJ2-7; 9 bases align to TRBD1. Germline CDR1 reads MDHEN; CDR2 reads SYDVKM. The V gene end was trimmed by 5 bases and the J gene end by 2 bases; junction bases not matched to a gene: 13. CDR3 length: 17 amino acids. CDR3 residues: CASSPSKGGQGTYEQYF. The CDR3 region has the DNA TGTGCCAGCAGTCCATCTAAAGGGGGACAGGGCACCTACGAGCAGTACTTC.

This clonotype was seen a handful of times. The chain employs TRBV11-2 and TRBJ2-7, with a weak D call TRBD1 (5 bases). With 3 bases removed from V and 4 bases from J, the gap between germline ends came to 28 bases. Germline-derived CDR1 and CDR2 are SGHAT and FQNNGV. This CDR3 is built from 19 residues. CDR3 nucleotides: TGTGCCAGCAGCTTTAACCTCCCAGGGTCTGGTCCCCTGGGTTACGAGCAGTACTTC. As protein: CASSFNLPGSGPLGYEQYF. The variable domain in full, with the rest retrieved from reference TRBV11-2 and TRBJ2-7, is EAGVAQSPRYKIIEKRQSVAFWCNPISGHATLYWYQQILGQGPKLLIQFQNNGVVDDSQLPKDRFSAERLKGVDSTLKIQPAKLEDSAVYLCASSFNLPGSGPLGYEQYFGPGTRLTVT.

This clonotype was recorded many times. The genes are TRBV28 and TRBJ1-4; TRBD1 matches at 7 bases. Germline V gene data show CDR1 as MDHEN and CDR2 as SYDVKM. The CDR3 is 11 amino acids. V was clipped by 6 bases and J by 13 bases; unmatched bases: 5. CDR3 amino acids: CASSYRGGLFF. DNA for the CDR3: TGTGCCAGCAGCTACAGGGGAGGACTGTTTTTT.

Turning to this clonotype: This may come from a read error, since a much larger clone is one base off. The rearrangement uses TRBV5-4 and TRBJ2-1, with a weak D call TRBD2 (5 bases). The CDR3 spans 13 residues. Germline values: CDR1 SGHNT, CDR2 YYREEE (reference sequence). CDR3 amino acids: CASSLSGYNGQFF. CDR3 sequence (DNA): TGTGCCAGCAGCTTGTCGGGATACAATGGGCAGTTCTTC. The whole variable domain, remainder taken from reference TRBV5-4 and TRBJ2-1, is ETGVTQSPTHLIKTRGQQVTLRCSSQSGHNTVSWYQQALGQGPQFIFQYYREEENGRGNFPPRFSGLQFPNYSSELNVNALELDDSALYLCASSLSGYNGQFFGPGTRLTVL.

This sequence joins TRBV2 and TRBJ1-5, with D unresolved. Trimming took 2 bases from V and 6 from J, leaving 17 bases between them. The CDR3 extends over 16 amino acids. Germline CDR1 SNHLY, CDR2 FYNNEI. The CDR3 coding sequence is TGTGCCAGCAGTGAACTGGGGAGGGAAGGGCGTCAGCCCCAGCATTTT. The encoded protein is CASSELGREGRQPQHF.

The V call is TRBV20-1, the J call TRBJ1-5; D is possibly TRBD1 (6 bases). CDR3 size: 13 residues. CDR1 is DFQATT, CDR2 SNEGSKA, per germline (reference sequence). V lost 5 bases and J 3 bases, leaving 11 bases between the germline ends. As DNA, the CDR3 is TGCAGTGCTGGACAGCAATTCAATCAGCCCCAGCATTTT. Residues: CSAGQQFNQPQHF.

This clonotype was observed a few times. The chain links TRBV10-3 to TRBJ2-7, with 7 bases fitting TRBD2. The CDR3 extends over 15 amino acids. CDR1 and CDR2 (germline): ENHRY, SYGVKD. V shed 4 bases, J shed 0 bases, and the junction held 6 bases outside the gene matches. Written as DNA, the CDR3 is TGTGCCATCAGTGGGGAGCGGGGTTACTCCTACGAGCAGTACTTC. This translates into CAISGERGYSYEQYF.

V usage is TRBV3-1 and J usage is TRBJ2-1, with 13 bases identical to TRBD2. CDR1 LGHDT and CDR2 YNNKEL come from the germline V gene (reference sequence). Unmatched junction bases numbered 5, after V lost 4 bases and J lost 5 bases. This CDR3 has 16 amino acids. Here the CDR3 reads CASSRWTSGSHNEQFF. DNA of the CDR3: TGTGCCAGCAGCCGGTGGACTAGCGGGAGTCACAATGAGCAGTTCTTC.

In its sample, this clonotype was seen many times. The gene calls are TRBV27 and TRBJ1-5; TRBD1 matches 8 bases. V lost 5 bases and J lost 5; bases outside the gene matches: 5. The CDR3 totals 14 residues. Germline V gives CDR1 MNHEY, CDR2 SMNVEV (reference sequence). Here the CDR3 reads CASSPGQGHQPQHF. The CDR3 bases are TGTGCCAGCAGTCCCGGACAGGGACATCAGCCCCAGCATTTT.

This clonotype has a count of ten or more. The CDR3 DNA reads TGTGCCGGGACCCCAGGGGGGACAGATACGCAGTATTTT. Residues: CAGTPGGTDTQYF. This chain joins TRBV2 and TRBJ2-3; TRBD1 might be the D (7 bases). Germline V gives CDR1 SNHLY, CDR2 FYNNEI. V lost 11 bases to trimming and J lost 3 bases, with 15 bases between them. The length of the CDR3 is 13 residues.

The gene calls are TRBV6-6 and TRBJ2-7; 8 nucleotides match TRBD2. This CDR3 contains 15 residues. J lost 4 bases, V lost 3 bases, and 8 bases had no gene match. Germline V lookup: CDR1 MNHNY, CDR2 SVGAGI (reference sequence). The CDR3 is CASSYATSGLYEQYF. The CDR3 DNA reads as TGTGCCAGCAGTTATGCTACTAGCGGATTATACGAGCAGTACTTC.

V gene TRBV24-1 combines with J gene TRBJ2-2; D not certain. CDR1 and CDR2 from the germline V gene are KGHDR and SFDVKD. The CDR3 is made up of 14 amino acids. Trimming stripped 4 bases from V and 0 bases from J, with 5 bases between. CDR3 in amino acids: CATSDSPNTGELFF. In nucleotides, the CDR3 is TGTGCCACCAGTGACTCTCCGAACACCGGGGAGCTGTTTTTT.

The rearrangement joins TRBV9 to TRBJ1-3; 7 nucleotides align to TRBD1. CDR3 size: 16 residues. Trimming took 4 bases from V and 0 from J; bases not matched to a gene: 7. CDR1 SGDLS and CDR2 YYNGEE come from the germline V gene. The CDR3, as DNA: TGTGCCAGCAGCACTACCGGGACAGACTCTGGAAACACCATATATTTT. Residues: CASSTTGTDSGNTIYF.

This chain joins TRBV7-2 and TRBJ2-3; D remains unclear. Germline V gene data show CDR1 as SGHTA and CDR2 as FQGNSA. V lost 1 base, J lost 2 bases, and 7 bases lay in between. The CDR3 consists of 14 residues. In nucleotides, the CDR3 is TGTGCCAGCAGCTTAGTGCCCGACACAGATACGCAGTATTTT. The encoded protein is CASSLVPDTDTQYF.

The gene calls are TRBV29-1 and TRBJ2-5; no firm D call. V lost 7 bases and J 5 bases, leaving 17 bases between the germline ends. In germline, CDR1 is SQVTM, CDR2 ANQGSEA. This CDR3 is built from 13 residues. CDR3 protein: CSGWMGPTETQYF. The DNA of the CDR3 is TGCAGCGGCTGGATGGGTCCGACCGAGACCCAGTACTTC.

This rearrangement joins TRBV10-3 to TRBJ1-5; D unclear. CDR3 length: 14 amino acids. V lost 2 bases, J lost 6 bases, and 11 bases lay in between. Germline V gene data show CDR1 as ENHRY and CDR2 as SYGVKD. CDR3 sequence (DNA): TGTGCCATCAGTGAGCCCGGAGAGACTCAGCCCCAGCATTTT. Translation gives CAISEPGETQPQHF.

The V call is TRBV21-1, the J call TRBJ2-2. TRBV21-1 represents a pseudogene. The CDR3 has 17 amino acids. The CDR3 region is CASSKAGERGNTGELFF. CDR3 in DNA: TGTGCCAGCAGCAAAGCGGGTGAAAGAGGGAACACCGGGGAGCTGTTTTTT.

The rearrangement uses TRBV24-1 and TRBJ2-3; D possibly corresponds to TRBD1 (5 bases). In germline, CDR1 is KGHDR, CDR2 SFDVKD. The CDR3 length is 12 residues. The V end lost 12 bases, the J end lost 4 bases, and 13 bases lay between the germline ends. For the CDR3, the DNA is TGTGCCGTCAGTAGGGGTCCAGATACGCAGTATTTT. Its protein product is CAVSRGPDTQYF.

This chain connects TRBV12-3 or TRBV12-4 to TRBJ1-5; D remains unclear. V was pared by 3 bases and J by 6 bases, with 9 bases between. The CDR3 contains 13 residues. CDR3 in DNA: TGTGCCAGCAGTTTTAACATCGGTCAGCCCCAGCATTTT. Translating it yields CASSFNIGQPQHF.

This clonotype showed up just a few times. The CDR3 region has the DNA TGCGCCAGCAGTGATCGGACGAGCTATGGCTACACCTTC. Translating gives CASSDRTSYGYTF. V usage is TRBV10-1 and J usage is TRBJ1-2; no reliable D call. This CDR3 has 13 amino acids. V gave up 3 bases and J gave up 4 bases, with 9 bases separating them. Germline V lookup: CDR1 WNHNN, CDR2 SYGVQD (reference sequence).

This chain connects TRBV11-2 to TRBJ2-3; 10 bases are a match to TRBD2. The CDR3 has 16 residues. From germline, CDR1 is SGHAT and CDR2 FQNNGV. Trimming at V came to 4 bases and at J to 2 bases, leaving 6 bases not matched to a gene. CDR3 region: CASSSLSGRITDTQYF. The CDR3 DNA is TGTGCCAGCAGCTCTCTTAGCGGGAGGATCACAGATACGCAGTATTTT.